Below are 2 T cell receptor beta chains sequenced from a single sample in a study of T cell changes during pregnancy in multiple sclerosis. Clones were read by immunoSEQ multiplex PCR, and TCRdb kept only the in-frame ones, dropping some. The sample lists roughly 50,000 clones, 80% to 90% seen once, with 8.3% in the top ten. The specimen was CD8+ T cells from peripheral blood mononuclear cells, collected in the second trimester of pregnancy. Receptors were obtained from a female donor with multiple sclerosis, enrolled in a pregnancy study.

The chain is built from TRBV9 and TRBJ2-3, with 11 bases fitting TRBD2. The CDR3 has 15 residues. J gave up 6 bases and V 7 bases, and 10 bases lay outside the gene matches. Germline CDR1 reads SGDLS; CDR2 reads YYNGEE. The CDR3 is CASAYSGGAGDTQYF. CDR3 bases: TGTGCCAGCGCCTATAGCGGGGGGGCAGGGGATACGCAGTATTTT.

V gene TRBV9 combines with J gene TRBJ1-2; possible D gene TRBD1, 5 bases. The V end was cut by 3 bases, the J end by 4 bases, with 16 bases between. There are 15 residues in the CDR3. Germline-derived CDR1 and CDR2 are SGDLS and YYNGEE. CDR3 region: CASSAATTGGYGYTF. DNA of the CDR3: TGTGCCAGCAGCGCAGCGACCACGGGGGGCTATGGCTACACCTTC.